Listed here are 22 T cell receptor beta chains from one sample, sequenced in a study of immune heterogeneity within non-small cell lung tumors. TCR beta CDR3 was amplified by multiplex PCR, first round approximately 9 cycles, 32 V and 13 J primers. MiXCR was run by TCRdb on the multiplex PCR reads, yielding one entry per CDR3 protein. Among about 22,000 distinct CDR3 sequences listed, 25% to 35% were seen once. Template material for each sample was 500 to 600 ng of bulk tumor genomic DNA. Widely spaced biopsies, several per primary tumor, were obtained at surgery. These patients got curative surgery after being newly diagnosed with untreated non-small cell lung cancer. Sample: lung tumor tissue. Receptor source: a man in his forties with non-small cell lung cancer.

The chain uses TRBV19 and TRBJ2-1; perhaps D is TRBD1 or TRBD2 (5 bases each). Germline V CDR1 and CDR2: LNHDA, SQIVND (reference sequence). The CDR3 sequence is 11 residues long. Trimming pared 8 bases from V and 9 bases from J, leaving 11 bases between. CDR3 region: CASLLGTEQFF. In nucleotides, the CDR3 is TGTGCCAGTCTCCTGGGGACTGAGCAGTTCTTC. Drawing the rest from reference TRBV19 and TRBJ2-1, the complete variable domain is DGGITQSPKYLFRKEGQNVTLSCEQNLNHDAMYWYRQDPGQGLRLIYYSQIVNDFQKGDIAEGYSVSREKKESFPLTVTSAQKNPTAFYLCASLLGTEQFFGPGTRLTVL.

This clonotype was counted ten times or more. This chain links TRBV19 with TRBJ2-1; 9 nucleotides align to TRBD2. Per the germline V gene, CDR1 is LNHDA and CDR2 is SQIVND (reference sequence). The V segment lost 6 bases and the J segment 7 bases; nucleotides outside the gene matches: 13. The CDR3 is 16 residues long. The DNA for the CDR3 is TGTGCCAGTAGGACCACCGGGACTAGCCCCAGTAATGAGCAGTTCTTC. This encodes CASRTTGTSPSNEQFF.

The J gene is TRBJ2-2, the V gene TRBV18; tentatively, D is TRBD1 or TRBD2 (5 bases each). CDR3 length: 15 residues. V was cut by 5 bases and J by 2 bases, with 12 bases left in between. The germline V gene has CDR1 KGHSH and CDR2 LQKENI. The CDR3 is CASSSGSSNTGELFF. CDR3 sequence (DNA): TGTGCCAGCTCATCAGGGAGCTCTAACACCGGGGAGCTGTTTTTT.

In the case of this clonotype: A much larger clone lies one base from this, so it may be a read error. The V call is TRBV28, the J call TRBJ2-1; D is perhaps TRBD2 (7 bases). The germline V gene encodes CDR1 MDHEN and CDR2 SYDVKM. V was cut by 0 bases and J by 7 bases, with 16 bases left in between. The CDR3 is 16 amino acids. In nucleotides, the CDR3 is TGTGCCAGCAGTTTATGGAGGGAGGGAGGGGGAAATGAGCAGTTCTTC. Protein product: CASSLWREGGGNEQFF.

In its sample, this clonotype was seen many times. The J gene is TRBJ1-4, the V gene TRBV6-2 or TRBV6-3, with D possibly TRBD1 on 6 matching bases. Deletions cut 1 base from V and 0 bases from J, with 15 bases between. CDR1 and CDR2 from the germline V gene are MNHEY and SVGEGT. The CDR3 is 18 residues long. CDR3 amino acids: CASSYLSTGHPTNEKLFF. As DNA, the CDR3 is TGTGCCAGCAGTTACTTATCCACGGGACACCCAACTAATGAAAAACTGTTTTTT.

The chain carries TRBV5-1 and TRBJ2-2; D tentatively fits TRBD1 or TRBD2 (6 bases each). CDR3 length: 14 amino acids. Germline V CDR1 and CDR2: SGHRS, YFSETQ. V lost 4 bases, J lost 5 bases, and 12 bases lay in between. The CDR3 is CASSTGTQTGELFF. The CDR3 DNA is TGCGCCAGCAGCACAGGGACTCAGACCGGGGAGCTGTTTTTT.

The rearrangement links TRBV6-1 to TRBJ1-1, with D possibly TRBD1 on 5 matching bases. V was pared by 7 bases and J by 3 bases, with 15 bases between. This CDR3 contains 14 residues. Germline CDR1 reads MNHNS; CDR2 reads SASEGT. The CDR3 here is CASISIGGYTEAFF. The DNA of the CDR3 is TGTGCCAGCATCTCCATTGGGGGGTACACTGAAGCTTTCTTT.

In this sample, this clonotype turned up many times. The chain employs TRBV30 and TRBJ2-7, with D possibly called TRBD1 or TRBD2 (5 bases each). The V and J ends lost 4 bases and 12 bases respectively, with 19 bases between them. The CDR3 has 12 amino acids. Germline lookup yields CDR1 GTSNPN and CDR2 SVGIG (reference sequence). CDR3 DNA: TGTGCCTGGACGATCGGGTCGGGGCGTGGGTACTTC. Translating gives CAWTIGSGRGYF.

This clonotype appeared a few times. The V gene is TRBV5-8, the J gene TRBJ1-5; D possibly corresponds to TRBD1 (5 bases). Between the trimmed V and J ends, which lost 4 bases and 0 bases, there was a span of 14 bases. CDR1 is SGHTS, CDR2 YDEGEE, per germline. This CDR3 contains 16 residues. Written as DNA, the CDR3 is TGTGCCAGCAGCCGCGGGGCAGGTTATAGCAATCAGCCCCAGCATTTT. It encodes CASSRGAGYSNQPQHF.

A remark on this clonotype: A much larger clone is a single base away; this may be a read error. The chain recombines TRBV9 with TRBJ2-3; D is possibly TRBD2 (6 bases). V gave up 4 bases and J gave up 0 bases, with 18 bases separating them. Germline V lookup: CDR1 SGDLS, CDR2 YYNGEE. There are 17 residues in the CDR3. In DNA form, the CDR3 reads TGTGCCAGCAGCACCCCCCCTATTGCGGGAAGCACAGATACGCAGTATTTT. Residues: CASSTPPIAGSTDTQYF.

The sample holds one count of this clonotype. A much bigger clone sits one base away, suggesting this may be a read error. The chain has TRBV11-1 and TRBJ2-7; D remains unclear. The CDR3 consists of 14 residues. Looked up from germline, CDR1 is SGHAT and CDR2 is FQDESV (reference sequence). The CDR3 protein is CASSLVGNSYEQHF. The DNA for the CDR3 is TGTGCCAGCAGCTTAGTGGGAAACTCCTACGAGCAGCACTTC.

This clonotype was counted ten times or more. The gene calls are TRBV24-1 and TRBJ2-1; 8 bases are a match to TRBD2. J gave up 1 base and V 7 bases, and 8 bases lay outside the gene matches. The CDR3 covers 16 residues. Germline V gene data show CDR1 as KGHDR and CDR2 as SFDVKD. CDR3 nucleotides: TGTGCCACCAGCGAGAGCGGGGGTCGGTCCTACAATGAGCAGTTCTTC. It specifies CATSESGGRSYNEQFF.

The chain is built from TRBV5-1 and TRBJ1-1; the D is unclear. The germline gives CDR1 SGHRS, CDR2 YFSETQ. The CDR3 totals 13 residues. Trimming cost V 0 bases and J 8 bases, with 11 bases left between them. As DNA, the CDR3 is TGCGCCAGCAGCTTGGGGGGAGGAGGGGAAGCTTTCTTT. Translating gives CASSLGGGGEAFF.

This clonotype was picked up a small number of times. The V call is TRBV4-1, the J call TRBJ2-7, with TRBD2 matching over 8 bases. This CDR3 has 16 residues. V shed 2 bases and J 0 bases; nucleotides not matched to a gene: 6. Germline loops: CDR1 MGHRA, CDR2 YSYEKL. DNA of the CDR3: TGCGCCAGCAGCCAAACTAGCGGTAGTAGCTCCTACGAGCAGTACTTC. Amino acids: CASSQTSGSSSYEQYF.

This clonotype was counted at least ten times. V and J are TRBV18 and TRBJ2-7; TRBD2 aligns across 8 bases. Trimming took 3 bases from V and 5 from J; bases not matched to a gene: 6. The CDR3 is made up of 14 amino acids. The germline V gene has CDR1 KGHSH and CDR2 LQKENI. The CDR3 DNA reads as TGTGCCAGCTCACCTAGAGCGGGAGCTCACGAGCAGTACTTC. Protein: CASSPRAGAHEQYF.

Ten or more counts support this clonotype. The V call is TRBV20-1, the J call TRBJ2-7; TRBD2 matches 7 bases. This CDR3 has 12 residues. Per germline, CDR1 DFQATT and CDR2 SNEGSKA (reference sequence). The V and J ends lost 3 bases and 3 bases, in that order; junction bases with no gene match: 2. The CDR3 DNA reads TGCAGTGCTAGGCCGGGAGGCTACGAGCAGTACTTC. This sequence encodes CSARPGGYEQYF.

This clonotype was counted many times. The chain is built from TRBV6-2 or TRBV6-3 and TRBJ2-6; possible D gene TRBD1, 7 bases. Per germline, CDR1 MNHEY and CDR2 SVGEGT. With 5 bases removed from V and 1 base from J, the gap between germline ends came to 15 bases. The CDR3 runs 17 residues. CDR3 bases: TGTGCCAGCAGTACGCATCAGGGGGGTTCTGGGGCCAACGTCCTGACTTTC. As protein: CASSTHQGGSGANVLTF.

About this clonotype: Possible read error: a much larger clone is one base away. The chain uses TRBV2 and TRBJ1-5, with D possibly TRBD1 on 5 matching bases. The CDR3 runs 14 residues. V gave up 8 bases and J gave up 2 bases, with 13 bases separating them. CDR1 is SNHLY, CDR2 FYNNEI, per germline. CDR3 bases: TGTGCCAGCCTTATGGACATGGGCAATCAGCCCCAGCATTTT. Translating it yields CASLMDMGNQPQHF. Variable domain in full (rest from reference TRBV2 and TRBJ1-5): EPEVTQTPSHQVTQMGQEVILRCVPISNHLYFYWYRQILGQKVEFLVSFYNNEISEKSEIFDDQFSVERPDGSNFTLKIRSTKLEDSAMYFCASLMDMGNQPQHFGDGTRLSIL.

Comments on this clonotype: With a much larger clone just one base away, this may be a read error. The chain recombines TRBV12-3 or TRBV12-4 with TRBJ2-2; D might be TRBD1 (6 bases). The CDR3 is made up of 13 amino acids. Trimming took 1 base from V and 8 from J, leaving 8 bases between them. The CDR3 reads CASSLDRDGELFF. In DNA, the CDR3 is TGTGCCAGCAGTTTAGACAGGGATGGGGAGCTGTTTTTT.

Remarks on this clonotype: Possible read error: a much larger clone is one base away. The chain links TRBV27 to TRBJ2-7, with D tentatively TRBD1 (5 bases). Looked up from germline, CDR1 is MNHEY and CDR2 is SMNVEV (reference sequence). The CDR3 runs to 12 residues. V was pared by 6 bases and J by 1 base, with 7 bases between. The CDR3 DNA sequence: TGTGCCAGCAGAGGGGAATCCTACGAGCAGTACTTC. Its protein product is CASRGESYEQYF.

The chain has TRBV6-2 or TRBV6-3 and TRBJ2-5; no clear D. Per the germline V gene, CDR1 is MNHEY and CDR2 is SVGEGT. Trimming shortened V by 4 bases and J by 5 bases, and 14 bases separated the two germline ends. The CDR3 runs 14 residues. In DNA form, the CDR3 reads TGTGCCAGCAGTTCCCCTAGAGGACGCGAGACCCAGTACTTC. It encodes CASSSPRGRETQYF.

The V call is TRBV24-1, the J call TRBJ2-2; no clear D gene. V lost 4 bases and J lost 7, with 9 bases in between. The CDR3 sequence is 13 residues long. CDR1 KGHDR and CDR2 SFDVKD come from the germline V gene. Here the CDR3 reads CATSEDGVGELFF. The DNA of the CDR3 is TGTGCCACCAGTGAAGATGGTGTCGGGGAGCTGTTTTTT.